This T cell receptor (beta chain) appears in the sequencing data of a study of radiotherapy plus CTLA-4 blockade in lung cancer. Study findings and constraints: Tumor-derived TCR clones expanded in blood after radiotherapy plus ipilimumab. Early blood T cell clone dynamics reportedly forecast response best, with interferon-beta.

The CDR3 is 16 amino acids. Germline V gene data show CDR1 as SGHKS and CDR2 as YYEKEE (reference sequence). V trimming: 0 bases; J trimming: 8 bases; junction bases outside the gene matches: 11. Focal radiation with ipilimumab CTLA-4 blockade was given to patients with chemo-refractory metastatic non-small-cell lung cancer. The repertoire was sequenced with immunoSEQ multiplex PCR; TCRdb's copy has only in-frame clones and lacks some. Of 80,000 or so clones listed, around 78% are singletons. In this sample, this clone turned up once. The antigen is not known. The specimen comprised peripheral blood, sampled from a patient treated with radiotherapy plus ipilimumab. The V and J genes are TRBV5-5 and TRBJ1-1; 9 nucleotides align to TRBD1. This TCR derives from a human donor with non-small cell lung cancer whose response to radiotherapy plus ipilimumab could not be evaluated. Some clones in this sample may be carry-over from other donors' samples. The CDR3 DNA reads as TGTGCCAGCAGCTTGGGGGTAGGACTTACAGGGGGCGAAGCTTTCTTT. Translation: CASSLGVGLTGGEAFF.